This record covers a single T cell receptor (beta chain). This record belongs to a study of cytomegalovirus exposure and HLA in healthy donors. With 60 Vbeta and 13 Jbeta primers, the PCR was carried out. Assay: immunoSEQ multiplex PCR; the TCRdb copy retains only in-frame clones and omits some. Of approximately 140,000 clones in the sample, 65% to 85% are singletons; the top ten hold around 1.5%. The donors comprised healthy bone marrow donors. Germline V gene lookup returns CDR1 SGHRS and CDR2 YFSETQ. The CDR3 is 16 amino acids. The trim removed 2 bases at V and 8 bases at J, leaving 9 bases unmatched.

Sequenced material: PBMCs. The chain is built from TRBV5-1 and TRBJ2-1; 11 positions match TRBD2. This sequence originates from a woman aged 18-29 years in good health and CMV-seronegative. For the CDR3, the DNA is TGCGCCAGCAGCTTAGACGGGACTAGCGGTGTTTATGAGCAGTTCTTC. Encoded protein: CASSLDGTSGVYEQFF.